Below are 31 T cell receptor beta chains sequenced from a single sample in a study of cytomegalovirus exposure and HLA in healthy donors. Repertoires were generated with immunoSEQ multiplex PCR, while TCRdb's copy carries only in-frame clones and drops some. The sample includes some 49,000 clones, about 90% of them seen just once. Sequencing was done on a sample of PBMCs. These receptors were obtained from a man aged 18 to 29 in good health and CMV-seronegative.

The V and J genes are TRBV7-8 and TRBJ1-5, with 9 bases matching TRBD1. Germline assignment: CDR1 SGHVS and CDR2 FQNEAQ. V lost 8 bases and J lost 3; bases outside the gene matches: 8. CDR3 length: 15 amino acids. The CDR3 DNA sequence: TGTGCCAGCTCAACCGGGACAGGGTTCAATCAGCCCCAGCATTTT. Translation gives CASSTGTGFNQPQHF.

This sequence joins TRBV6-6 and TRBJ2-7; perhaps TRBD1 as D (6 bases). V lost 5 bases and J lost 2, with 10 bases in between. CDR3 length: 13 residues. The germline CDR1 and CDR2 sequences are MNHNY and SVGAGI (reference sequence). This CDR3 reads CASSPNRAYEQYF. The CDR3 nucleotides are TGTGCCAGCAGTCCCAACAGGGCCTACGAGCAGTACTTC.

V and J are TRBV10-1 and TRBJ2-3; 12 nucleotides align to TRBD2. The CDR3 sequence is 18 residues long. V trimming: 2 bases; J trimming: 2 bases; junction bases outside the gene matches: 8. The germline CDR1 and CDR2 sequences are WNHNN and SYGVQD (reference sequence). The CDR3 DNA follows: TGCGCCAGCAGTGAGCAGATAGGACTAGCGGGAACCACAGATACGCAGTATTTT. Translation: CASSEQIGLAGTTDTQYF.

This clone occurred a few times. The chain carries TRBV10-3 and TRBJ2-7, with 7 bases lining up with TRBD1. The CDR3 length is 12 residues. Germline trimming cut 6 bases from V and 6 bases from J; bases unmatched to any gene: 5. Germline V gene sequence: CDR1 ENHRY, CDR2 SYGVKD. As DNA, the CDR3 is TGTGCCATCAGATCCGCAGGGGGCGAGCAGTACTTC. Translated: CAIRSAGGEQYF.

The chain has TRBV21-1 and TRBJ2-7; the table's D call, TRBD1, has no DNA check behind it. TRBV21-1 has pseudogene status. This CDR3 is 16 amino acids long. CDR3 in DNA: TGTGCCAGCAGCACCGGGACAGGGGTTGACAACTACGAGCAGTACTTC. Protein product: CASSTGTGVDNYEQYF.

This clone was found a few times. J is TRBJ2-3 and V is TRBV6-4, with 10 positions matching TRBD2. Germline values: CDR1 MRHNA, CDR2 SNTAGT. V was pared by 5 bases and J by 2 bases, with 4 bases of the junction left unmatched. The CDR3 covers 15 residues. DNA of the CDR3: TGTGCCAGCAGTACACTAGCGGGAAACACAGATACGCAGTATTTT. Its translation is CASSTLAGNTDTQYF.

V is TRBV5-4 and J is TRBJ1-2; unclear D gene. Germline values: CDR1 SGHNT, CDR2 YYREEE (reference sequence). Trimming took off 4 bases at V and 4 bases at J, with 8 bases between the two ends. CDR3 length: 12 residues. This CDR3 is CASSKEAYGYTF. CDR3 DNA: TGTGCCAGCAGCAAGGAGGCCTATGGCTACACCTTC.

CDR3 protein: CASSTTGVVHEQYF. Written as DNA, the CDR3 is TGTGCCAGCAGCACAACAGGGGTAGTTCACGAGCAGTACTTC. The V and J genes are TRBV6-5 and TRBJ2-7; 7 bases are a match to TRBD1. The V gene end was trimmed by 6 bases and the J gene end by 5 bases; junction bases not matched to a gene: 10. This CDR3 is 14 amino acids long. Germline values: CDR1 MNHEY, CDR2 SVGAGI.

This chain joins TRBV10-2 and TRBJ2-5, with D perhaps matching TRBD2 (6 bases). The CDR3 is 13 amino acids. V lost 7 bases to trimming and J lost 4 bases, with 13 bases between them. Germline loops: CDR1 WSHSY, CDR2 SAAADI. This CDR3 is CASKEDYRETQYF. The CDR3, as DNA: TGCGCCAGCAAGGAGGACTACCGAGAGACCCAGTACTTC.

This clone was observed a handful of times. The rearrangement links TRBV7-2 to TRBJ2-7; D is unclear. The CDR3 runs 15 residues. V was trimmed by 5 bases and J by 3 bases, leaving 17 bases between them. Germline values: CDR1 SGHTA, CDR2 FQGNSA. CDR3 in DNA: TGTGCCAGCAGCGCCGATCCCATGGTAGACTACGAGCAGTACTTC. It translates to CASSADPMVDYEQYF.

V is TRBV27 and J is TRBJ2-3; 11 nucleotides match TRBD2. CDR1 and CDR2 from the germline V gene are MNHEY and SMNVEV (reference sequence). V dropped 5 bases and J dropped 1; count of bases not matched to a gene: 5. This CDR3 has 16 residues. CDR3 bases: TGTGCCAGCAGTGCCCTAGCGGGAGGAGGCACAGATACGCAGTATTTT. Translation: CASSALAGGGTDTQYF.

For the CDR3, the DNA is TGTGCCAGCAGTCTGGGACAGGGTCTAACGTTAAAGGAAAAACTGTTTTTT. Its protein product is CASSLGQGLTLKEKLFF. The chain couples TRBV9 to TRBJ1-4; 9 nucleotides match TRBD1. The CDR3 runs 17 residues. Germline CDR1 SGDLS, CDR2 YYNGEE. J was trimmed by 8 bases and V by 5 bases; bases with no gene match: 16.

This chain uses TRBV19 with TRBJ2-1; D not certain. The CDR3 length is 14 residues. The germline gives CDR1 LNHDA, CDR2 SQIVND (reference sequence). The V gene lost 2 bases and the J gene lost 6 bases, with 11 bases spanning the gap. The CDR3 DNA sequence: TGTGCCAGTAGTATATCTACCCTTTCCAATGAGCAGTTCTTC. Translation gives CASSISTLSNEQFF.

The chain employs TRBV28 and TRBJ1-2; no definite D call. The germline V gene has CDR1 MDHEN and CDR2 SYDVKM. This CDR3 has 12 residues. Trimming removed 5 bases from V and 3 bases from J, with 7 bases in between. The CDR3: CASSPRDYGYTF. The CDR3 nucleotides read TGTGCCAGCAGTCCACGGGACTATGGCTACACCTTC.

The V gene is TRBV27, the J gene TRBJ1-5; possibly TRBD1 for D (5 bases). Deletions cut 5 bases from V and 7 bases from J, with 12 bases between. The CDR3 runs 13 residues. The germline gives CDR1 MNHEY, CDR2 SMNVEV (reference sequence). The CDR3 DNA is TGTGCCAGCAGTAGACAGTCCCACCAGCCCCAGCATTTT. Translated, it gives CASSRQSHQPQHF.

The CDR3 DNA reads as TGCGCCGGATGGGACAGGGTCGGCCACGAGCAGTACTTC. This translates into CAGWDRVGHEQYF. The chain links TRBV10-2 to TRBJ2-7, with TRBD1 matching 9 bases. In germline, CDR1 is WSHSY, CDR2 SAAADI. V dropped 11 bases and J dropped 5; count of bases not matched to a gene: 10. This CDR3 is built from 13 residues.

This chain uses TRBV7-6 with TRBJ2-7; the match to TRBD2 covers 11 bases. CDR1 SGHVS and CDR2 FNYEAQ come from the germline V gene. The CDR3 is 15 residues long. The V gene end was trimmed by 4 bases and the J gene end by 2 bases; junction bases not matched to a gene: 4. The CDR3 protein is CASSSLSGGAYEQYF. The CDR3 bases are TGTGCCAGCAGCTCTCTTAGCGGGGGGGCCTACGAGCAGTACTTC.

V usage is TRBV23-1 and J usage is TRBJ2-7; D is possibly TRBD1 (6 bases). TRBV23-1 counts as an open reading frame of uncertain function. V was cut by 6 bases and J by 3 bases, with 21 bases left in between. The CDR3 runs to 16 residues. The CDR3 region is CASRNGTNYFYYEQYF. CDR3 coding DNA: TGCGCCAGCAGGAACGGGACAAACTACTTCTACTACGAGCAGTACTTC.

The chain recombines TRBV29-1 with TRBJ2-5, with 11 bases identical to TRBD1. CDR1 and CDR2 from the germline V gene are SQVTM and ANQGSEA. V shed 2 bases and J 2 bases; nucleotides not matched to a gene: 1. The CDR3 has 14 amino acids. For the CDR3, the DNA is TGCAGCGTTGAAAGGGACAGGGGGCAAGAGACCCAGTACTTC. This translates into CSVERDRGQETQYF.

J is TRBJ2-1 and V is TRBV9; TRBD2 agrees at 14 bases. J gave up 3 bases and V 3 bases, and 8 bases lay outside the gene matches. The CDR3 has 18 amino acids. Germline CDR1 is SGDLS and CDR2 is YYNGEE. CDR3 region: CASSGPGTSGRRYNEQFF. DNA of the CDR3: TGTGCCAGCAGCGGGCCCGGGACTAGCGGGAGACGCTACAATGAGCAGTTCTTC.

This clone showed up just once. The rearrangement links TRBV25-1 to TRBJ2-3, with TRBD1 matching over 8 bases. CDR3 length: 16 amino acids. V trimming: 3 bases; J trimming: 2 bases; junction bases outside the gene matches: 7. Germline CDR1 is MGHDK and CDR2 is SYGVNS. The CDR3 is CASSDPRTGLTDTQYF. DNA of the CDR3: TGTGCCAGCAGTGACCCCCGGACAGGGCTCACAGATACGCAGTATTTT.

The chain links TRBV4-1 to TRBJ2-5; maybe TRBD1 (5 bases). V dropped 3 bases and J dropped 5 bases, with 10 bases sitting between them. The CDR3 has 13 residues. CDR1 and CDR2 from the germline V gene are MGHRA and YSYEKL. CDR3 residues: CASSQQGSETQYF. CDR3 coding DNA: TGCGCCAGCAGCCAGCAGGGTTCGGAGACCCAGTACTTC.

This chain joins TRBV10-3 and TRBJ2-2; D gene uncertain. V lost 1 base, J lost 2 bases, and 11 bases lay in between. The germline gives CDR1 ENHRY, CDR2 SYGVKD. The CDR3 loop spans 16 amino acids. The CDR3 spells CAISEFGRYNTGELFF. The CDR3 bases are TGTGCCATCAGTGAGTTCGGTAGATACAACACCGGGGAGCTGTTTTTT.

The chain carries TRBV10-1 and TRBJ2-2, with D perhaps matching TRBD2 (7 bases). Germline assignment: CDR1 WNHNN and CDR2 SYGVQD (reference sequence). The CDR3 length is 15 residues. V lost 3 bases, J lost 4 bases, and 12 bases lay in between. The DNA for the CDR3 is TGCGCCAGCAGTGACGCGGGGGCCAGCACCGGGGAGCTGTTTTTT. Protein: CASSDAGASTGELFF.

V gene TRBV10-1 combines with J gene TRBJ2-1; 10 bases line up with TRBD1. J gave up 7 bases and V 3 bases, and 6 bases lay outside the gene matches. The CDR3 has 15 amino acids. CDR1 and CDR2 (germline): WNHNN, SYGVQD (reference sequence). For the CDR3, the DNA is TGCGCCAGCAGTGAAGCCGGGACAGGGGCAAATGAGCAGTTCTTC. It encodes CASSEAGTGANEQFF.

The chain links TRBV2 to TRBJ2-4, with 8 bases that match TRBD1. The CDR3 totals 16 residues. Unmatched junction bases numbered 6, after V lost 5 bases and J lost 0 bases. The germline V gene encodes CDR1 SNHLY and CDR2 FYNNEI. For the CDR3, the DNA is TGTGCCAGCAGTAACCGACAGGGGCTAGCCAAAAACATTCAGTACTTC. It encodes CASSNRQGLAKNIQYF.

The chain carries TRBV28 and TRBJ2-7, with 11 bases lining up with TRBD2. CDR3 size: 14 residues. Germline V lookup: CDR1 MDHEN, CDR2 SYDVKM. V lost 8 bases and J lost 0; bases outside the gene matches: 3. CDR3 residues: CASQGLADSYEQYF. The CDR3 nucleotides are TGTGCCAGCCAGGGACTAGCGGACTCCTACGAGCAGTACTTC.

The sample holds one count of this clone. The gene calls are TRBV5-1 and TRBJ2-7; 15 bases align to TRBD2. The V segment lost 4 bases and the J segment 4 bases; nucleotides outside the gene matches: 21. The CDR3 runs to 21 residues. CDR1 is SGHRS, CDR2 YFSETQ, per germline. The CDR3 DNA is TGCGCCAGCAGCCCCGAGGTCGCCCGGGGACTAGCGGGAGGTGGAGGGTACGAGCAGTACTTC. Its protein is CASSPEVARGLAGGGGYEQYF.

This clone was seen just once. J is TRBJ2-1 and V is TRBV15; 12 bases map to TRBD2. The length of the CDR3 is 21 residues. With 0 bases clipped from V and 4 bases from J, the junction kept 16 bases outside the gene matches. CDR1 is LNHNV and CDR2 is YYDKDF in the germline V gene (reference sequence). DNA for the CDR3: TGTGCCACCAGCAGAGATAAAGCAAGGACTAGCGGGATCTACCGATACAATGAGCAGTTCTTC. Translating it yields CATSRDKARTSGIYRYNEQFF.

The chain couples TRBV11-3 to TRBJ1-1; TRBD1 matches 8 bases. This CDR3 has 15 amino acids. Trimming at V came to 4 bases and at J to 2 bases, leaving 6 bases not matched to a gene. The germline V gene has CDR1 SGHNT and CDR2 YENEEA. CDR3 sequence reads: CASSSSGQGNTEAFF. The CDR3 region has the DNA TGTGCCAGCAGCTCATCAGGACAGGGAAACACTGAAGCTTTCTTT.

The gene calls are TRBV5-1 and TRBJ2-1, with 10 bases that match TRBD2. V trimming: 0 bases; J trimming: 5 bases; junction bases outside the gene matches: 5. Per the germline V gene, CDR1 is SGHRS and CDR2 is YFSETQ. This CDR3 has 16 amino acids. The CDR3 is CASSLGSGLADNEQFF. CDR3 DNA sequence: TGCGCCAGCAGCTTGGGTTCCGGACTAGCGGACAATGAGCAGTTCTTC. Full variable domain (missing parts from reference TRBV5-1 and TRBJ2-1): KAGVTQTPRYLIKTRGQQVTLSCSPISGHRSVSWYQQTPGQGLQFLFEYFSETQRNKGNFPGRFSGRQFSNSRSEMNVSTLELGDSALYLCASSLGSGLADNEQFFGPGTRLTVL.